The 14 T cell receptor beta chains given below trace back to one sample, sequenced in a study of OX40 agonist ivuxolimab in advanced cancers. The library relied on the immunoSEQ multiplex PCR assay. This immuneACCESS table, as held by TCRdb, lists in-frame sequences with V and J called but not all clones. Of the missing ones, under half trace to an unresolved V gene in checked studies; the others have no known cause. This sample comprises approximately 90,000 clones, approximately 85% of them detected only once. 3.5% to 4.5% of the sample is in the top ten clones. Sequencing used CD4+ or CD8+ T cells sorted from blood, obtained in a trial of the OX40 agonist ivuxolimab. The receptors originated from an adult with an advanced solid tumor such as melanoma, head and neck, liver or kidney cancer.

The chain uses TRBV7-6 and TRBJ2-1, with D perhaps matching TRBD2 (5 bases). V was cut by 7 bases and J by 8 bases, with 15 bases left in between. The CDR3 loop spans 13 amino acids. CDR1 and CDR2 from the germline V gene are SGHVS and FNYEAQ. The chain's CDR3 is CASIGGYGHEQFF. As DNA, the CDR3 is TGTGCCAGCATCGGCGGGTATGGACATGAGCAGTTCTTC. The full variable domain, rest sourced from reference TRBV7-6 and TRBJ2-1, is GAGVSQSPRYKVTKRGQDVALRCDPISGHVSLYWYRQALGQGPEFLTYFNYEAQQDKSGLPNDRFSAERPEGSISTLTIQRTEQRDSAMYRCASIGGYGHEQFFGPGTRLTVL.

The V gene is TRBV7-8, the J gene TRBJ1-5; 12 bases line up with TRBD1. In germline, CDR1 is SGHVS, CDR2 FQNEAQ. This CDR3 contains 16 residues. Germline trimming cut 5 bases from V and 7 bases from J; bases unmatched to any gene: 9. The CDR3 DNA is TGTGCCAGCAGCCCCGGGACAGGGGGCGGTCGGCAGCCCCAGCATTTT. This gives the protein CASSPGTGGGRQPQHF.

This chain links TRBV7-2 with TRBJ2-7; D is perhaps TRBD1 (6 bases). Germline CDR1 reads SGHTA; CDR2 reads FQGNSA. The CDR3 has 17 amino acids. Deletions cut 5 bases from V and 0 bases from J, with 20 bases between. This chain's CDR3 is CASSLDRPAINSYEQYF. The CDR3 DNA reads as TGTGCCAGCAGCCTTGACAGGCCCGCGATTAACTCCTACGAGCAGTACTTC.

This clone showed up just a few times. This CDR3 is CASSLSGEETQYF. DNA for the CDR3: TGTGCCAGCAGTTTAAGTGGGGAAGAGACCCAGTACTTC. The J gene is TRBJ2-5, the V gene TRBV27; D ambiguous. V was shortened by 2 bases and J by 3 bases, with 7 bases between the two germline ends. This CDR3 comprises 13 residues. In germline, CDR1 is MNHEY, CDR2 SMNVEV (reference sequence).

This chain uses TRBV10-3 with TRBJ1-1; D gene ambiguous. With 5 bases removed from V and 1 base from J, the gap between germline ends came to 8 bases. Germline loops: CDR1 ENHRY, CDR2 SYGVKD. This CDR3 spans 13 amino acids. CDR3 in amino acids: CAISTPGNTEAFF. The DNA for the CDR3 is TGTGCCATCAGTACCCCGGGGAACACTGAAGCTTTCTTT.

The chain links TRBV6-1 to TRBJ2-7, with no clear D. Per germline, CDR1 MNHNS and CDR2 SASEGT. V was cut by 5 bases and J by 3 bases, with 2 bases left in between. CDR3 length: 10 amino acids. Here the CDR3 DNA reads TGTGCCAGCAGTAACTACGAGCAGTACTTC. Translated, it gives CASSNYEQYF.

The rearrangement joins TRBV23-1 to TRBJ2-7, with D possibly being TRBD2 (6 bases). TRBV23-1 is flagged as an ORF with uncertain function. Trimming removed 6 bases at V and 4 bases at J, with 22 bases between. The CDR3 loop spans 16 amino acids. CDR3 sequence (DNA): TGCGCCAGCAGCCGCCCCGATCGGCAGGAGGGATACGAGCAGTACTTC. Encoded protein: CASSRPDRQEGYEQYF.

V usage is TRBV7-2 and J usage is TRBJ2-1; D unresolved. The germline V gene has CDR1 SGHTA and CDR2 FQGNSA. This CDR3 has 15 amino acids. With 2 bases removed from V and 10 bases from J, the gap between germline ends came to 18 bases. CDR3 sequence (DNA): TGTGCCAGCAGCTTATTACCCAGCGCCGGCTTGGAGCAGTTCTTC. Its protein is CASSLLPSAGLEQFF. Using reference TRBV7-2 and TRBJ2-1 for the parts outside the CDR3, the full variable domain is GAGVSQSPSNKVTEKGKDVELRCDPISGHTALYWYRQSLGQGLEFLIYFQGNSAPDKSGLPSDRFSAERTGGSVSTLTIQRTQQEDSAVYLCASSLLPSAGLEQFFGPGTRLTVL.

In its sample, this clone was seen a few times. This sequence joins TRBV13 and TRBJ2-3, with 9 bases that match TRBD2. From germline, CDR1 is PRHDT and CDR2 FYEKMQ (reference sequence). The CDR3 extends over 13 amino acids. V dropped 5 bases and J dropped 6; count of bases not matched to a gene: 3. The CDR3 nucleotides are TGTGCCAGCAGCCTCCTAGCGGGGGATACGCAGTATTTT. Translated, it gives CASSLLAGDTQYF.

This clone occurred a few times. The rearrangement links TRBV4-1 to TRBJ1-2; 7 bases match TRBD1. The CDR3 totals 15 residues. J gave up 4 bases and V 1 base, and 6 bases lay outside the gene matches. Germline assignment: CDR1 MGHRA and CDR2 YSYEKL. CDR3 protein: CASSQGTGVVYGYTF. The CDR3 DNA reads TGCGCCAGCAGCCAAGGAACAGGGGTTGTCTATGGCTACACCTTC.

This rearrangement joins TRBV27 to TRBJ2-3; no definite D call. CDR1 is MNHEY, CDR2 SMNVEV, per germline (reference sequence). V was pared by 6 bases and J by 2 bases, with 9 bases between. The CDR3 contains 13 residues. The CDR3 sequence is CASRGYSTDTQYF. In DNA, the CDR3 is TGTGCCAGCAGGGGTTATTCCACAGATACGCAGTATTTT.

The chain uses TRBV18 and TRBJ2-3, with TRBD2 identical over 10 bases. This CDR3 contains 16 residues. V was clipped by 0 bases and J by 4 bases; unmatched bases: 4. The germline gives CDR1 KGHSH, CDR2 LQKENI. The CDR3 loop reads CASSPPVLAGADTQYF. CDR3 bases: TGTGCCAGCTCACCACCGGTCCTAGCGGGGGCAGATACGCAGTATTTT.

The rearrangement uses TRBV7-3 and TRBJ2-1; D not resolved. Germline CDR1 and CDR2: SGHTA and FQGTGA. The germline V and J ends were trimmed by 2 bases and 2 bases, with 10 bases remaining between them. The CDR3 contains 15 residues. Here the CDR3 reads CASSLELPPYNEQFF. The CDR3 nucleotides are TGTGCCAGCAGCTTAGAACTACCACCCTACAATGAGCAGTTCTTC.

The chain employs TRBV7-9 and TRBJ1-3; a possible D gene is TRBD1 (5 bases). The CDR3 is made up of 12 amino acids. The ends were cut back, 5 bases at V and 5 bases at J, with 7 bases in the middle. Germline V CDR1 and CDR2: SEHNR, FQNEAQ (reference sequence). Here the CDR3 DNA reads TGTGCCAGCAGCCCAGGGAGAAACACCATATATTTT. Residues: CASSPGRNTIYF.